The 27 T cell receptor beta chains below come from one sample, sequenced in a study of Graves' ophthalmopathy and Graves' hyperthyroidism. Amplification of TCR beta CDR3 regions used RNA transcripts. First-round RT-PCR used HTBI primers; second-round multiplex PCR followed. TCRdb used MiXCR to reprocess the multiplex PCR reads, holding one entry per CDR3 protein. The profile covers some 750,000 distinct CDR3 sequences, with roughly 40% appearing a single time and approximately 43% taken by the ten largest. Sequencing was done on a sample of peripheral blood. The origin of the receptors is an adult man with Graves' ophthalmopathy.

The DNA of the CDR3 is TGTGCCAGCAGCCCGGGACAGGCCGAAGAGACCCAGTACTTC. It encodes CASSPGQAEETQYF. The genes are TRBV7-9 and TRBJ2-5; 8 positions match TRBD1. Germline-derived CDR1 and CDR2 are SEHNR and FQNEAQ (reference sequence). This CDR3 is 14 amino acids long. Trimming cost V 5 bases and J 3 bases; bases outside gene matches: 5.

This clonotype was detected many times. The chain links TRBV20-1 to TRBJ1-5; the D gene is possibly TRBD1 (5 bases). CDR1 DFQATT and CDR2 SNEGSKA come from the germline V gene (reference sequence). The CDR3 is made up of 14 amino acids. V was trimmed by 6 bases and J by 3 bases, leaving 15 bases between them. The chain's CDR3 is CSALYTGDNQPQHF. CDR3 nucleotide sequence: TGCAGTGCCCTTTATACAGGAGACAATCAGCCCCAGCATTTT.

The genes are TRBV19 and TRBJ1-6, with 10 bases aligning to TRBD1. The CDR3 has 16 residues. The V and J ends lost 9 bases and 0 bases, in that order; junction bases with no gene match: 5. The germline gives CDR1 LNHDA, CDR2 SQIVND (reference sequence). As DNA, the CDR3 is TGTGCCAGAACCGGGACAGGGGACTCCTATAATTCACCCCTCCACTTT. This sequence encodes CARTGTGDSYNSPLHF.

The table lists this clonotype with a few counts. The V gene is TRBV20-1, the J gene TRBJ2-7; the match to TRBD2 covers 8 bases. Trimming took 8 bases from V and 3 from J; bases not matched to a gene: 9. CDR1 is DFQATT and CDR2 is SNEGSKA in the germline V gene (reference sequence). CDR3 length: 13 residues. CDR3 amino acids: CSTYRGGNYEQYF. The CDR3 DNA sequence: TGCAGTACCTACCGGGGGGGGAACTACGAGCAGTACTTC.

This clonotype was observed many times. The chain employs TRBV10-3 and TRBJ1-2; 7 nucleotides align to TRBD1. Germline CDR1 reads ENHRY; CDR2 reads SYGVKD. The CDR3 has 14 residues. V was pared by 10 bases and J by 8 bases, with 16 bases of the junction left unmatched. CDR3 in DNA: TGTGCCAGTGCAATCCAGACAGGGTGGGGAGGCTACACCTTC. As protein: CASAIQTGWGGYTF.

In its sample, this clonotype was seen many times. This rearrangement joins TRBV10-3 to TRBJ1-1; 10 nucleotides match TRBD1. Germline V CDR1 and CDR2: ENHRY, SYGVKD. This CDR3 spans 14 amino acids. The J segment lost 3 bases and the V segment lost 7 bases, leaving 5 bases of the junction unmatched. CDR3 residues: CAITRTGGDTEAFF. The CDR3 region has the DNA TGTGCCATCACTAGGACAGGGGGTGACACTGAAGCTTTCTTT.

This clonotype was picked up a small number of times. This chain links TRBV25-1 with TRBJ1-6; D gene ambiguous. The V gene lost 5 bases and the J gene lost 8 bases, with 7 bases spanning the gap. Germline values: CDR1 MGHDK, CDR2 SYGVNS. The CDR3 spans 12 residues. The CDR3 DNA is TGTGCCAGCAGTTTATCCGATTCACCCCTCCACTTT. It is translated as CASSLSDSPLHF.

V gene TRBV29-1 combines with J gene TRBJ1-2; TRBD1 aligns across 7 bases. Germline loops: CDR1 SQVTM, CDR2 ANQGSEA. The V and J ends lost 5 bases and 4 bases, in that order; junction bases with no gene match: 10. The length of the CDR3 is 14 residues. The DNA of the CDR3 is TGCAGCGTTATCTCCCGCGGGACAGCCTATGGCTACACCTTC. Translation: CSVISRGTAYGYTF.

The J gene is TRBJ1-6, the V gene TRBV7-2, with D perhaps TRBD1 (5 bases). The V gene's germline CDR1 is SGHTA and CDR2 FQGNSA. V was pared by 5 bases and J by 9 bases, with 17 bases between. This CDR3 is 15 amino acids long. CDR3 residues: CASSQAAGWVSPLHF. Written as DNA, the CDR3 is TGTGCCAGCAGCCAAGCAGCAGGGTGGGTTTCACCCCTCCACTTT.

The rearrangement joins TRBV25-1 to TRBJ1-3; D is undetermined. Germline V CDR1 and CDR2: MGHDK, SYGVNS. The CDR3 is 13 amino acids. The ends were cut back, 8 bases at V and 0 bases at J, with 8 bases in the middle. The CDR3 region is CASHESSGNTIYF. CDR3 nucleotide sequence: TGTGCCAGCCATGAAAGCTCTGGAAACACCATATATTTT.

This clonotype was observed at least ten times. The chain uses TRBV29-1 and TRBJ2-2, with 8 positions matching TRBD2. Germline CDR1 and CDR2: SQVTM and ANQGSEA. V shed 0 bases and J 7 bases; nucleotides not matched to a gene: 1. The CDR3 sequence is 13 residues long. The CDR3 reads CSVEDSGGGELFF. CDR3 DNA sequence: TGCAGCGTTGAAGACAGCGGGGGCGGGGAGCTGTTTTTT.

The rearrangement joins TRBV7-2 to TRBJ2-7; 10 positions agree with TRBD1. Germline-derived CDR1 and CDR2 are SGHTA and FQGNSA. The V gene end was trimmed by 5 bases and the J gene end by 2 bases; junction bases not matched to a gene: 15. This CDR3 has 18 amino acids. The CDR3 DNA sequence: TGTGCCAGCAGCGCGACTGCCGGGACAGGGGTTTTGCCCTACGAGCAGTACTTC. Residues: CASSATAGTGVLPYEQYF.

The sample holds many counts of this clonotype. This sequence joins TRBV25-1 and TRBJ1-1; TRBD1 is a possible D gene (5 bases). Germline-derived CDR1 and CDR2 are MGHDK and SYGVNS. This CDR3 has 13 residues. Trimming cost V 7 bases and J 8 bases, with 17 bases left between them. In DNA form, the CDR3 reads TGTGCCAGCACGGGGGGAGGGCAGGGAGAAGCTTTCTTT. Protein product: CASTGGGQGEAFF. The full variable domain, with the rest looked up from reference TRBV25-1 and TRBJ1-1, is EADIYQTPRYLVIGTGKKITLECSQTMGHDKMYWYQQDPGMELHLIHYSYGVNSTEKGDLSSESTVSRIRTEHFPLTLESARPSHTSQYLCASTGGGQGEAFFGQGTRLTVV.

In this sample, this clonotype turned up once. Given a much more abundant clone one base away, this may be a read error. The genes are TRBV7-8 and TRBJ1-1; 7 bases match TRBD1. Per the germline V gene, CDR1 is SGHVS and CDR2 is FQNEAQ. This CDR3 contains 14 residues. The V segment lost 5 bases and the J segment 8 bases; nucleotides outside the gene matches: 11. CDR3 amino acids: CASSPRDSLVEAFF. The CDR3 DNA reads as TGTGCCAGCAGCCCCCGGGACAGCCTAGTAGAAGCTTTCTTT.

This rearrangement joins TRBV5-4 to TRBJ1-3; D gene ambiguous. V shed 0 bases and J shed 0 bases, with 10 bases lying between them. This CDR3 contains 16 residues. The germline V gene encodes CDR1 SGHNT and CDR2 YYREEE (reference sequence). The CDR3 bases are TGTGCCAGCAGCTTGGATCCAGCGACCTCTGGAAACACCATATATTTT. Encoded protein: CASSLDPATSGNTIYF.

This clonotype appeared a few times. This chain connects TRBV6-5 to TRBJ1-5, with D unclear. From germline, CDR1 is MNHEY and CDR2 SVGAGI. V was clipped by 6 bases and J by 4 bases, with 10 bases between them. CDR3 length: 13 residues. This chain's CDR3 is CASRRNGNQPQHF. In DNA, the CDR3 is TGTGCCAGCAGACGAAACGGGAATCAGCCCCAGCATTTT.

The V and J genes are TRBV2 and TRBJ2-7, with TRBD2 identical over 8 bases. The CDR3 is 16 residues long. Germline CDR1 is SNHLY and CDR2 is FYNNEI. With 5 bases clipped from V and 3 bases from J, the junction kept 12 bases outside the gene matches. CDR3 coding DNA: TGTGCCAGCAGTTTAGGGCTGGCTAGCGGGTTCTACGAGCAGTACTTC. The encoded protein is CASSLGLASGFYEQYF.

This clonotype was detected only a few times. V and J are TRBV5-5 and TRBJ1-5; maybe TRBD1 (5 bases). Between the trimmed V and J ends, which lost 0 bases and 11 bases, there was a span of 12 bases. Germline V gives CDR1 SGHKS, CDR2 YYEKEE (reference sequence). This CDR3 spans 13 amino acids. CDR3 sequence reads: CASSLAIGTTQHF. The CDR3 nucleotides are TGTGCCAGCAGCTTGGCAATAGGGACGACCCAGCATTTT.

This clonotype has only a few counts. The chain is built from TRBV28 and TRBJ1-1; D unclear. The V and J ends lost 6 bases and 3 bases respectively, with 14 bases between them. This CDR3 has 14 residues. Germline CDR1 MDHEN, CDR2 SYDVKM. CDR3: CASRGWTAHTEAFF. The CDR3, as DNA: TGTGCCAGCAGGGGATGGACCGCGCACACTGAAGCTTTCTTT. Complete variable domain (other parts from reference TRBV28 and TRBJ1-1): DVKVTQSSRYLVKRTGEKVFLECVQDMDHENMFWYRQDPGLGLRLIYFSYDVKMKEKGDIPEGYSVSREKKERFSLILESASTNQTSMYLCASRGWTAHTEAFFGQGTRLTVV.

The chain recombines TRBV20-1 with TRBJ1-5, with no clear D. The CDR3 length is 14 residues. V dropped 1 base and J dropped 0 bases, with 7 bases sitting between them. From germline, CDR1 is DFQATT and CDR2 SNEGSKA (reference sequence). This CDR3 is CSARVGNSNQPQHF. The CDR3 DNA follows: TGCAGTGCTAGAGTTGGAAATAGCAATCAGCCCCAGCATTTT.

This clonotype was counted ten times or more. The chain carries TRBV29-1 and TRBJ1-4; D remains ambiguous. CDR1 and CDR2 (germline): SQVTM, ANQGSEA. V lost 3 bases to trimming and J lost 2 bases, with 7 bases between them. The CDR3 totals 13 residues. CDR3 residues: CSVERITNEKLFF. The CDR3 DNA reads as TGCAGCGTTGAGAGGATTACTAATGAAAAACTGTTTTTT.

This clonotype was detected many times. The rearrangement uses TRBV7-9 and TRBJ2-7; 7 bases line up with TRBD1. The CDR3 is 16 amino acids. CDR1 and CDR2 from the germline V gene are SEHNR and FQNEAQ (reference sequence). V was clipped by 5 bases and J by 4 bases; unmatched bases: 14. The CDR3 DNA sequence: TGTGCCAGCAGCCTAGACGCTAAGGGGGCCTCTTACGAGCAGTACTTC. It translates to CASSLDAKGASYEQYF.

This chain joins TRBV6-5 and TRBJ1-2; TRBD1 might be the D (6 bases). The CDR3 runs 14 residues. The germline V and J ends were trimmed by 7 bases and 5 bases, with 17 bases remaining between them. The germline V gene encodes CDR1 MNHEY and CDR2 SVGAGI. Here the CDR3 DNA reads TGTGCCAGCAAAGGGCCGGCGGGACAATATGGCTACACCTTC. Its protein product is CASKGPAGQYGYTF.

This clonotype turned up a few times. DNA of the CDR3: TGCAGTGGGAGCTCGAGCTCCTATAATTCACCCCTCCACTTT. Its protein product is CSGSSSSYNSPLHF. The chain recombines TRBV20-1 with TRBJ1-6; D is uncertain. This CDR3 comprises 14 residues. Per germline, CDR1 DFQATT and CDR2 SNEGSKA (reference sequence). V lost 7 bases and J 0 bases, leaving 10 bases between the germline ends.

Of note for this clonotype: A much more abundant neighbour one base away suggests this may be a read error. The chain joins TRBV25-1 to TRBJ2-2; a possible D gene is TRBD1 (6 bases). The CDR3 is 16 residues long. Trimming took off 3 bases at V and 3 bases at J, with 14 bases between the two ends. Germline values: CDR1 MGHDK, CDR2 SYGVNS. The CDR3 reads CASSDYRVGDTGELFF. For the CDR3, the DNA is TGTGCCAGCAGTGATTACAGGGTGGGCGACACCGGGGAGCTGTTTTTT.

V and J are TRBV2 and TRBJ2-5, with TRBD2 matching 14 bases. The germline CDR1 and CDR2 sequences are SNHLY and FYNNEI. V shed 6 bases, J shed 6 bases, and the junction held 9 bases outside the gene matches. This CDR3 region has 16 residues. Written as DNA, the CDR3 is TGTGCCAGCAGCGTGGGACTAGCGGGAGAAGGGAAGACCCAGTACTTC. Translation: CASSVGLAGEGKTQYF.

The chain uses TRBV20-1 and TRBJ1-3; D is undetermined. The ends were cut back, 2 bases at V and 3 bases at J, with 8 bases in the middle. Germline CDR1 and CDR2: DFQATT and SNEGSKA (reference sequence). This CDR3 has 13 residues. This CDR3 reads CSARPGGGNTIYF. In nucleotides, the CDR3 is TGCAGTGCTAGACCGGGAGGTGGAAACACCATATATTTT.